One sample yielded the 13 T cell receptor beta chains listed below, sequenced in a study of shared T cell receptors in the human thymus. Clones were read by immunoSEQ multiplex PCR, and TCRdb kept only the in-frame ones, dropping some. The table lists 450,000 to 650,000 clones, 75% to 80% of them singletons. This same sample was also taken into another study, of human thymus T cells.

The sequenced sample was thymocytes. The source is a boy under two years old with a congenital heart defect.

The chain couples TRBV27 to TRBJ1-1, with no clear D. The CDR3 has 16 amino acids. Germline V gene sequence: CDR1 MNHEY, CDR2 SMNVEV (reference sequence). V was pared by 3 bases and J by 3 bases, with 17 bases between. CDR3 DNA: TGTGCCAGCAGTTTCCGGGATGGCTCAAGGTACACTGAAGCTTTCTTT. Its translation is CASSFRDGSRYTEAFF.

The gene calls are TRBV6-4 and TRBJ2-7; D call uncertain. CDR1 is MRHNA and CDR2 is SNTAGT in the germline V gene. V lost 4 bases and J lost 7, with 20 bases in between. CDR3 length: 15 residues. The DNA for the CDR3 is TGTGCCAGCAGTGGCCTCCGCCACCCGCTACGGGAGCAGTACTTC. It encodes CASSGLRHPLREQYF.

This clone was recorded once. V and J are TRBV28 and TRBJ2-7; 8 bases map to TRBD1. Germline loops: CDR1 MDHEN, CDR2 SYDVKM. V gave up 5 bases and J gave up 4 bases; unmatched junction bases: 13. The length of the CDR3 is 16 residues. The chain's CDR3 is CASSAHPRDRSYEQYF. CDR3 bases: TGTGCCAGCAGTGCCCACCCCCGGGACAGGAGTTACGAGCAGTACTTC.

The V call is TRBV11-3, the J call TRBJ2-7; D perhaps matches TRBD2 (6 bases). Per the germline V gene, CDR1 is SGHNT and CDR2 is YENEEA. There are 16 residues in the CDR3. The V and J ends lost 6 bases and 4 bases respectively, with 22 bases between them. In nucleotides, the CDR3 is TGTGCCAGCAGTAAAAAAGAACGGGAGCGGAGTTACGAGCAGTACTTC. It encodes CASSKKERERSYEQYF.

The chain couples TRBV28 to TRBJ2-7; TRBD2 aligns across 9 bases. The CDR3 length is 17 residues. CDR1 MDHEN and CDR2 SYDVKM come from the germline V gene. V trimming: 2 bases; J trimming: 3 bases; junction bases outside the gene matches: 11. Here the CDR3 reads CASSLGLSGGLIYEQYF. CDR3 coding DNA: TGTGCCAGCAGTTTAGGGCTTAGCGGGGGACTCATCTACGAGCAGTACTTC.

The chain joins TRBV4-3 to TRBJ2-3; 10 nucleotides align to TRBD2. After removal of 5 bases from V and 6 bases from J, the junction contained 2 bases not matched to a gene. The CDR3 length is 13 residues. Per the germline V gene, CDR1 is LGHNA and CDR2 is YSLEER. CDR3 region: CASSGAGGDTQYF. For the CDR3, the DNA is TGCGCCAGCAGCGGAGCGGGAGGGGATACGCAGTATTTT.

The CDR3 sequence: CSVEDQGRIHEQYF. The CDR3 DNA follows: TGCAGCGTTGAAGATCAAGGCAGGATCCACGAGCAGTACTTC. The rearrangement joins TRBV29-1 to TRBJ2-7; unclear D gene. Trimming left V 0 bases short and J 5 bases short, with 14 bases between. Germline-derived CDR1 and CDR2 are SQVTM and ANQGSEA. The CDR3 sequence is 14 residues long.

This clone showed up just a few times. This chain uses TRBV6-6 with TRBJ1-2; D uncertain. V was cut by 0 bases and J by 6 bases, with 11 bases left in between. CDR1 is MNHNY and CDR2 is SVGAGI in the germline V gene (reference sequence). This CDR3 has 14 amino acids. The chain's CDR3 is CASSYSRRLNGYTF. DNA of the CDR3: TGTGCCAGCAGTTACTCCCGGAGGTTAAATGGCTACACCTTC.

The chain employs TRBV29-1 and TRBJ2-1; either TRBD1 or TRBD2 may fit D (10 bases each). Germline CDR1 SQVTM, CDR2 ANQGSEA. The CDR3 sequence is 20 residues long. The V end was cut by 4 bases, the J end by 3 bases, with 31 bases between. In DNA, the CDR3 is TGCAGCGTTGGGAGCACCGGGACAGGGGTCGGACTAGCGGTCTACAATGAGCAGTTCTTC. It is translated as CSVGSTGTGVGLAVYNEQFF.

The chain combines TRBV9 with TRBJ2-5; D unclear. Trimming shortened V by 0 bases and J by 1 base, and 7 bases separated the two germline ends. Germline V gene data show CDR1 as SGDLS and CDR2 as YYNGEE. The CDR3 covers 14 residues. The CDR3 bases are TGTGCCAGCAGCGTAGAACCCAGCCAAGAGACCCAGTACTTC. It codes for CASSVEPSQETQYF.

In this sample, this clone turned up a few times. J is TRBJ2-7 and V is TRBV7-6, with TRBD1 as a possible D gene (5 bases). Germline lookup yields CDR1 SGHVS and CDR2 FNYEAQ. V was pared by 5 bases and J by 5 bases, with 13 bases between. The CDR3 extends over 13 amino acids. In DNA, the CDR3 is TGTGCCAGCAGCCCCGGTGGGGCTGACGAGCAGTACTTC. This codes for CASSPGGADEQYF.

V and J are TRBV13 and TRBJ2-1; 9 bases map to TRBD1. The germline gives CDR1 PRHDT, CDR2 FYEKMQ (reference sequence). The CDR3 has 14 amino acids. V lost 0 bases, J lost 9 bases, and 3 bases stayed unmatched. CDR3 nucleotides: TGTGCCAGCAGCTTAGGACAGGGGGCCGGTGAGCAGTTCTTC. Its translation is CASSLGQGAGEQFF.

The chain recombines TRBV4-2 with TRBJ1-2; D might be TRBD1 (6 bases). V was pared by 7 bases and J by 8 bases, with 14 bases between. The CDR3 extends over 12 amino acids. CDR1 is LGHNA, CDR2 YNFKEQ, per germline. The CDR3 reads CASTEGVRGYTF. The DNA for the CDR3 is TGTGCCAGCACCGAGGGGGTTAGGGGCTACACCTTC.